The 11 T cell receptor beta chains reported below all come from one sample, sequenced in a study of post-analysis software for immune sequencing data. Study-level results: Controls showed lower frequencies than patients for five TRBV segments, and TRBV5-6, TRBV5-1 and TRBV20-1 were among these.

These receptors have no known antigen. Unique molecular identifiers had been added to the TCR beta cDNA libraries. TCRdb fed the PCR reads into MiXCR, producing one record per CDR3 protein. The sample lists 650,000 to 850,000 distinct CDR3 sequences; 46% were seen once. The material sequenced was blood. These receptors were obtained from a girl aged 5 to 17 with multiple sclerosis.

This clonotype occurred a few times. The chain is built from TRBV3-1 and TRBJ2-7; TRBD2 agrees at 14 bases. The V gene's germline CDR1 is LGHDT and CDR2 YNNKEL (reference sequence). V lost 3 bases, J lost 4 bases, and 2 bases stayed unmatched. The CDR3 extends over 15 amino acids. As DNA, the CDR3 is TGTGCCAGCAGCCAGAGGACTAGCGGGAGGTACGAGCAGTACTTC. Its protein product is CASSQRTSGRYEQYF.

CDR3 nucleotide sequence: TGTGCCATCCTTACAGGGTTCTATGGCTACACCTTC. Its protein is CAILTGFYGYTF. The chain uses TRBV12-3 or TRBV12-4 and TRBJ1-2; tentative D call: TRBD1 (6 bases). The CDR3 runs to 12 residues. V was shortened by 10 bases and J by 4 bases, with 13 bases between the two germline ends.

The chain uses TRBV5-1 and TRBJ2-7; 9 bases are shared with TRBD1. The CDR3 is 15 amino acids. CDR1 and CDR2 from the germline V gene are SGHRS and YFSETQ. V was clipped by 5 bases and J by 5 bases; unmatched bases: 11. This CDR3 reads CASSLTGTGIHEQYF. The CDR3 nucleotides are TGCGCCAGCAGTCTTACCGGGACAGGGATCCACGAGCAGTACTTC.

J is TRBJ2-1 and V is TRBV3-1, with TRBD2 as a possible D gene (6 bases). CDR1 LGHDT and CDR2 YNNKEL come from the germline V gene (reference sequence). The CDR3 spans 12 residues. V lost 8 bases and J 9 bases, leaving 14 bases between the germline ends. CDR3 sequence reads: CASSRENGEQFF. In nucleotides, the CDR3 is TGTGCCAGCTCTCGGGAGAACGGTGAGCAGTTCTTC.

The V gene is TRBV6-6, the J gene TRBJ2-4; no clear D. The CDR3 runs 15 residues. CDR1 and CDR2 (germline): MNHNY, SVGAGI (reference sequence). The germline V and J ends were trimmed by 2 bases and 0 bases, with 8 bases remaining between them. The CDR3 DNA sequence: TGTGCCAGCAGTTACGTGGGAATAGCCAAAAACATTCAGTACTTC. It translates to CASSYVGIAKNIQYF.

This chain connects TRBV20-1 to TRBJ2-5; TRBD1 aligns across 11 bases. Germline-derived CDR1 and CDR2 are DFQATT and SNEGSKA (reference sequence). Trimming removed 6 bases from V and 4 bases from J; junction bases left unmatched: 22. CDR3 size: 19 residues. The DNA for the CDR3 is TGCAGTGCCGAGTGTCGGAGGACAGGGGGCCATGGTTGCGCAGAGACCCAGTACTTC. Its translation is CSAECRRTGGHGCAETQYF.

The chain carries TRBV20-1 and TRBJ2-7; D may correspond to TRBD1 or TRBD2 (5 bases each). The J call may be faulty, since TRBJ2-4 better matches the DNA end. The CDR3 spans 15 residues. Germline V CDR1 and CDR2: DFQATT, SNEGSKA (reference sequence). The CDR3 DNA sequence: TGCAGTGCTAGAGATCCATGGGGGGCCAAAAACATTCAGTACTTC. Translated: CSARDPWGAKNIQYF.

The rearrangement uses TRBV20-1 and TRBJ2-3, with D possibly TRBD2 on 6 matching bases. The germline CDR1 and CDR2 sequences are DFQATT and SNEGSKA (reference sequence). Trimming left V 0 bases short and J 4 bases short, with 11 bases between. This CDR3 region has 14 residues. The CDR3 nucleotides are TGCAGTGCTAGAGATCCGGCTAGCGCAGATACGCAGTATTTT. Its protein is CSARDPASADTQYF.

The genes are TRBV20-1 and TRBJ2-1; D possibly uses TRBD1 or TRBD2 (6 bases each). The DNA matches TRBJ2-7 better at its end, which makes the J call doubtful. In germline, CDR1 is DFQATT, CDR2 SNEGSKA (reference sequence). The CDR3 is made up of 15 amino acids. The CDR3 DNA sequence: TGCAGTGCTAGAGAGGTGACTAGTCGGGACAATGAGCAGTACTTC. Its protein is CSAREVTSRDNEQYF.

The rearrangement uses TRBV3-1 and TRBJ1-2; D is ambiguous. The CDR3 contains 14 residues. Germline CDR1 and CDR2: LGHDT and YNNKEL (reference sequence). Trimming took 0 bases from V and 7 from J, leaving 12 bases between them. CDR3 amino acids: CASSQEAGYLGYTF. CDR3 sequence (DNA): TGTGCCAGCAGCCAAGAAGCTGGGTACCTTGGCTACACCTTC. The full variable domain, rest sourced from reference TRBV3-1 and TRBJ1-2, is DTAVSQTPKYLVTQMGNDKSIKCEQNLGHDTMYWYKQDSKKFLKIMFSYNNKELIINETVPNRFSPKSPDKAHLNLHINSLELGDSAVYFCASSQEAGYLGYTFGSGTRLTVV.

This rearrangement joins TRBV12-3 or TRBV12-4 to TRBJ2-7; 8 bases align to TRBD1. The CDR3 contains 16 residues. Germline trimming cut 6 bases from V and 3 bases from J; bases unmatched to any gene: 13. CDR3 sequence reads: CASRKRGTGTFYEQYF. The CDR3 DNA sequence: TGTGCCAGCAGGAAAAGGGGGACAGGAACGTTCTACGAGCAGTACTTC.